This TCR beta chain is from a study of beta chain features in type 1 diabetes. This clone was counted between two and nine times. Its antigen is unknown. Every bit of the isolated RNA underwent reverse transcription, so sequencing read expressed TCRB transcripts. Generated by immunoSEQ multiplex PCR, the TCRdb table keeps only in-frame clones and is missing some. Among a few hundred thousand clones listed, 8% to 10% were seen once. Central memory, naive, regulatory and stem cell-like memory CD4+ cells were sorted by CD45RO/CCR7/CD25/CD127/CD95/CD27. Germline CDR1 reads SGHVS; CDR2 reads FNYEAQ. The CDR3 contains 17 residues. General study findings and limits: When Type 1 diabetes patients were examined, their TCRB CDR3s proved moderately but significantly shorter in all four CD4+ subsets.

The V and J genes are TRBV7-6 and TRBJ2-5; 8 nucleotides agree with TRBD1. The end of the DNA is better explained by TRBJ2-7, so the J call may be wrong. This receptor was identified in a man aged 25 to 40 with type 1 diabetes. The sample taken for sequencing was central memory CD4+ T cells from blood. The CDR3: CASSPDRSRGPAYEQYF. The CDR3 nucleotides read TGTGCCAGCAGCCCCGACCGGAGCAGGGGGCCGGCCTACGAGCAGTACTTC.